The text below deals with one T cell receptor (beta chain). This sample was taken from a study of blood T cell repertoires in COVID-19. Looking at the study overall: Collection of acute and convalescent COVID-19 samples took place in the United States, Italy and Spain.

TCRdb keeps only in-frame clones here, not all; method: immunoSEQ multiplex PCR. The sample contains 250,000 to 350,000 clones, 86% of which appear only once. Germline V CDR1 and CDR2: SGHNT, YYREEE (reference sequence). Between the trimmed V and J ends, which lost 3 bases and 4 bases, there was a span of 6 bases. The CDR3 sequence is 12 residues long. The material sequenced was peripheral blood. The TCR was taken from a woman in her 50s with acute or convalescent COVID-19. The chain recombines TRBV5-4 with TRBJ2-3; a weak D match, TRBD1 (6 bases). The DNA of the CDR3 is TGTGCCAGCAGCTGGGGGCCAGATACGCAGTATTTT. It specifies CASSWGPDTQYF.